The 9 T cell receptor beta chains reported below all come from one sample, sequenced in a study of blood T cell repertoires in COVID-19. TCRdb's copy holds only in-frame clones and misses some; the assay was immunoSEQ multiplex PCR. The data contain 70,000 to 90,000 clones, less than 85% of them seen just once; the ten biggest clones take up 15% to 20%. The sample taken for sequencing was peripheral blood. The origin of the receptors is a woman of 80 years or more with acute or convalescent COVID-19.

The rearrangement uses TRBV3-1 (or the pseudogene TRBV3-2) and TRBJ1-3, with D perhaps matching TRBD1 (5 bases). V lost 0 bases and J lost 11, with 14 bases in between. Per germline, CDR1 LGHDT and CDR2 YNNKEL (reference sequence). The CDR3 runs to 14 residues. CDR3 region: CASSQDLAGISIYF. CDR3 bases: TGTGCCAGCAGCCAAGATCTGGCAGGGATCTCCATATATTTT.

The chain uses TRBV5-4 and TRBJ1-1; TRBD1 agrees at 7 bases. This CDR3 contains 13 residues. The germline CDR1 and CDR2 sequences are SGHNT and YYREEE (reference sequence). V was pared by 3 bases and J by 7 bases, with 6 bases of the junction left unmatched. CDR3 in amino acids: CASSSQRDSEAFF. In DNA form, the CDR3 reads TGTGCCAGCAGCTCTCAACGGGACAGTGAAGCTTTCTTT.

This chain links TRBV9 with TRBJ2-7; D is perhaps TRBD1 (6 bases). This CDR3 has 17 residues. CDR1 is SGDLS, CDR2 YYNGEE, per germline. Trimming took 3 bases from V and 0 from J, leaving 19 bases between them. The CDR3 DNA follows: TGTGCCAGCAGCGACCCGCCTACAGGGCCATACTCCTACGAGCAGTACTTC. It encodes CASSDPPTGPYSYEQYF.

CDR3 sequence reads: CASSSRGGVSGNTIYF. CDR3 DNA: TGTGCCAGCAGCTCCAGAGGGGGGGTATCTGGAAACACCATATATTTT. This chain joins TRBV9 and TRBJ1-3, with D perhaps TRBD1 (6 bases). Germline V gives CDR1 SGDLS, CDR2 YYNGEE. There are 16 residues in the CDR3. The V gene lost 4 bases and the J gene lost 1 base, with 15 bases spanning the gap.

In DNA form, the CDR3 reads TGTGCCAGCAGCTTAGGGGGGAGGAATAGCGGGAGTGTGCAGTTCTTC. Translating gives CASSLGGRNSGSVQFF. The V gene is TRBV7-3, the J gene TRBJ2-1; 9 bases are a match to TRBD2. CDR1 and CDR2 (germline): SGHTA, FQGTGA. V was clipped by 2 bases and J by 12 bases; unmatched bases: 14. This CDR3 comprises 16 residues.

V gene TRBV9 combines with J gene TRBJ2-7; 8 positions match TRBD2. The germline V gene encodes CDR1 SGDLS and CDR2 YYNGEE. The CDR3 is made up of 16 amino acids. Trimming took 1 base from V and 6 from J; bases not matched to a gene: 12. The CDR3 protein is CASSVTWAAGGSEQYF. CDR3 coding DNA: TGTGCCAGCAGCGTAACATGGGCGGCGGGAGGATCCGAGCAGTACTTC.

The chain carries TRBV5-1 and TRBJ2-1, with D unresolved. Germline V CDR1 and CDR2: SGHRS, YFSETQ. The length of the CDR3 is 12 residues. The V gene lost 1 base and the J gene lost 9 bases, with 8 bases spanning the gap. As DNA, the CDR3 is TGCGCCAGCAGCTTGAGCACTATTGAGCAGTTCTTC. Amino acids: CASSLSTIEQFF.

CDR3: CASTFEARTQYF. CDR3 nucleotide sequence: TGTGCCAGCACCTTTGAGGCCAGGACCCAGTACTTC. The chain employs TRBV2 and TRBJ2-5, with D unresolved. Trimming removed 7 bases from V and 7 bases from J, with 13 bases in between. Germline CDR1 SNHLY, CDR2 FYNNEI. The CDR3 is made up of 12 amino acids. Looking up the rest from reference TRBV2 and TRBJ2-5 gives the full variable domain: EPEVTQTPSHQVTQMGQEVILRCVPISNHLYFYWYRQILGQKVEFLVSFYNNEISEKSEIFDDQFSVERPDGSNFTLKIRSTKLEDSAMYFCASTFEARTQYFGPGTRLLVL.

The V and J genes are TRBV12-3 or TRBV12-4 and TRBJ1-1, with 7 nucleotides matching TRBD1. This CDR3 spans 13 amino acids. After removal of 3 bases from V and 5 bases from J, the junction contained 3 bases not matched to a gene. CDR3: CASSFTTGTEAFF. The CDR3 coding sequence is TGTGCCAGCAGTTTCACGACAGGGACTGAAGCTTTCTTT.